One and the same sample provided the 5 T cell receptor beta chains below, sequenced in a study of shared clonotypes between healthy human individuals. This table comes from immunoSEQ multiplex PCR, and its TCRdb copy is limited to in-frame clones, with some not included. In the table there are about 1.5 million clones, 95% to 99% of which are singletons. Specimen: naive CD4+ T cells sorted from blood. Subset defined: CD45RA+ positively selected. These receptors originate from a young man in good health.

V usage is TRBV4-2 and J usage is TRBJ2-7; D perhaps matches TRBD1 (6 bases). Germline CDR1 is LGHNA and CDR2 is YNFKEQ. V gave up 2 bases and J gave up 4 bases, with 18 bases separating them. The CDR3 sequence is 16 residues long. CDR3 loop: CASSQWETGDSYEQYF. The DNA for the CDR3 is TGTGCCAGCAGCCAATGGGAGACAGGAGATTCTTACGAGCAGTACTTC.

Here the CDR3 reads CASSPRPETDTQYF. CDR3 sequence (DNA): TGTGCCAGCAGCCCGCGGCCCGAAACAGATACGCAGTATTTT. The V and J genes are TRBV7-9 and TRBJ2-3; D remains ambiguous. The germline gives CDR1 SEHNR, CDR2 FQNEAQ (reference sequence). V was cut by 5 bases and J by 3 bases, with 12 bases left in between. The CDR3 runs to 14 residues.

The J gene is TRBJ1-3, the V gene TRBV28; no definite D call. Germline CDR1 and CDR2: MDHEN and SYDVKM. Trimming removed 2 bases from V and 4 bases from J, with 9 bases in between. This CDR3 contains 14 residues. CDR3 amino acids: CASSLAPAGNTIYF. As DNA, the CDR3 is TGTGCCAGCAGTTTAGCTCCCGCAGGAAACACCATATATTTT.

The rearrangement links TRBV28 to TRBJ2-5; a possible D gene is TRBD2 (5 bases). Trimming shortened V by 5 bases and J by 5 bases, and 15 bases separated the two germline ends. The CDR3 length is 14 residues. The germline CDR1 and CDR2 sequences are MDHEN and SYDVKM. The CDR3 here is CASSVPGSAETQYF. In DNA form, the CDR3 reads TGTGCCAGCAGTGTCCCGGGGTCAGCGGAGACCCAGTACTTC.

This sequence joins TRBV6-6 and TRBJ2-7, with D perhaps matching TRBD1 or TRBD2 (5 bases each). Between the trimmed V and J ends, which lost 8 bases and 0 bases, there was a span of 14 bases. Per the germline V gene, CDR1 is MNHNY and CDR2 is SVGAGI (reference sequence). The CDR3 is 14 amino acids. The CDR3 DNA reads TGTGCCAGCCGTGCCGGGACGAACTCCTACGAGCAGTACTTC. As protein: CASRAGTNSYEQYF.